A selection of T cell receptor beta chains follows, all from one sample in a study of OX40 agonist ivuxolimab in advanced cancers. Assay: immunoSEQ multiplex PCR; the TCRdb copy retains only in-frame clones and omits some. The top ten clones hold about 10% of a sample with 75,000 to 95,000 clones, about 90% of them seen once. The sample here was CD4+ or CD8+ T cells sorted from blood, taken in a trial of the OX40 agonist ivuxolimab. These receptors all come from an adult with an advanced solid tumor such as melanoma, head and neck, liver or kidney cancer. CDR3s include the opening cysteine and the closing phenylalanine or tryptophan. The D gene is left open where the match is weak. Not every row has a clone size; where given, it reads once, few, many or a size class.

16 | TRBD1 | TRBJ1-5 | NA | TRBV19 | CASSPPPDYRGLPQHF | TGTGCCAGTAGTCCGCCCCCTGATTACAGGGGCTTGCCCCAGCATTTT
12 | NA | TRBJ2-2 | NA | TRBV30 | CACLRETGELFF | TGTGCCTGCCTGAGGGAGACCGGGGAGCTGTTTTTT
14 | NA | TRBJ2-1 | NA | TRBV9 | CASSVDRFYNEQFF | TGTGCCAGCAGCGTAGATCGGTTCTACAATGAGCAGTTCTTC
15 | TRBD2 | TRBJ2-3 | NA | TRBV9 | CASSPSGGITDTQYF | TGTGCCAGCAGCCCGAGCGGGGGGATAACAGATACGCAGTATTTT
10 | NA | TRBJ1-6 | few | TRBV25-1 | CASKMVTLHF | TGTGCCAGCAAGATGGTAACCCTCCACTTT
15 | TRBD1 | TRBJ1-5 | NA | TRBV9 | CASSVAAGGNQPQHF | TGTGCCAGCAGCGTAGCGGCAGGGGGTAATCAGCCCCAGCATTTT
15 | NA | TRBJ2-7 | NA | TRBV4-1 | CASSQDGGAPYEQYF | TGCGCCAGCAGCCAAGACGGAGGGGCCCCCTACGAGCAGTACTTC
15 | NA | TRBJ2-7 | NA | TRBV7-3 | CASSPSGQLAYEQYF | TGTGCCAGCAGCCCGAGCGGGCAGCTCGCCTACGAGCAGTACTTC
16 | NA | TRBJ2-5 | NA | TRBV7-9 | CASSPPDAGVQETQYF | TGTGCCAGCAGCCCACCTGATGCAGGGGTTCAAGAGACCCAGTACTTC
14 | TRBD2 | TRBJ2-1 | NA | TRBV6-6 | CASSYTGTSGGMFF | TGTGCCAGCAGTTACACCGGGACTAGCGGGGGGATGTTCTTC
16 | NA | TRBJ1-5 | NA | TRBV14 | CASSQDLSGINQPQHF | TGTGCCAGCAGCCAAGACCTCTCCGGAATCAATCAGCCCCAGCATTTT
14 | NA | TRBJ2-3 | NA | TRBV4-3 | CASSPGKGVDTQYF | TGCGCCAGCAGCCCCGGGAAAGGGGTGGATACGCAGTATTTT
16 | NA | TRBJ2-5 | NA | TRBV9 | CASSPEGGDFQETQYF | TGTGCCAGCAGCCCGGAGGGGGGGGATTTCCAAGAGACCCAGTACTTC
15 | TRBD2 | TRBJ2-1 | NA | TRBV27 | CASSPGTSGAGEQFF | TGTGCCAGCAGTCCCGGGACTAGCGGGGCAGGTGAGCAGTTCTTC
14 | NA | TRBJ1-1 | NA | TRBV19 | CASSGGAMNTEAFF | TGTGCCAGTAGTGGGGGGGCGATGAACACTGAAGCTTTCTTT
14 | NA | TRBJ2-1 | NA | TRBV27 | CASSLSAGYNEQFF | TGTGCCAGCAGTTTATCGGCAGGGTACAATGAGCAGTTCTTC
15 | NA | TRBJ2-7 | NA | TRBV4-1 | CASSQEWGGSYEQYF | TGCGCCAGCAGCCAAGAATGGGGAGGCTCCTACGAGCAGTACTTC
15 | NA | TRBJ1-2 | NA | TRBV15 | CATSRDRAEVYGYTF | TGTGCCACCAGCAGAGATCGGGCAGAAGTCTATGGCTACACCTTC
13 | NA | TRBJ2-5 | once | TRBV6-4 | CASSDGQRETQYF | TGTGCCAGCAGTGACGGACAGAGAGAGACCCAGTACTTC
16 | NA | TRBJ2-2 | once | TRBV27 | CASSPHLGGATGELFF | TGTGCCAGCAGTCCACATCTGGGGGGCGCTACCGGGGAGCTGTTTTTT
15 | TRBD1 | TRBJ1-2 | NA | TRBV5-8 | CASSLFTGQGDGYTF | TGTGCCAGCAGCTTGTTCACCGGACAGGGAGATGGCTACACCTTC
14 | NA | TRBJ2-1 | NA | TRBV7-2 | CASSQPPDWWRQFF | TGTGCCAGCAGCCAACCCCCCGATTGGTGGCGACAGTTCTTC
11 | NA | TRBJ2-1 | NA | TRBV25-1 | CASSEYNEQFF | TGTGCCAGCAGTGAGTACAATGAGCAGTTCTTC
14 | TRBD1 | TRBJ2-1 | NA | TRBV11-2 | CASSSNRGHGEQFF | TGTGCCAGCAGCTCCAACAGGGGGCATGGTGAGCAGTTCTTC
15 | NA | TRBJ1-1 | NA | TRBV18 | CASSPNQGFYTEAFF | TGTGCCAGCTCACCAAACCAGGGGTTTTACACTGAAGCTTTCTTT
15 | NA | TRBJ2-5 | NA | TRBV19 | CASSGRQAYQETQYF | TGTGCCAGTAGTGGTCGACAGGCCTACCAAGAGACCCAGTACTTC
15 | NA | TRBJ2-1 | medium-sized | TRBV27 | CASSPDVANYNEQFF | TGTGCCAGCAGCCCCGACGTAGCAAACTACAATGAGCAGTTCTTC
16 | NA | TRBJ2-3 | once | TRBV19 | CASSINQGHPEDTQYF | TGTGCCAGTAGTATCAACCAGGGCCACCCTGAAGATACGCAGTATTTT
16 | NA | TRBJ1-1 | NA | TRBV6-4 | CASSGRGARLDTEAFF | TGTGCCAGCAGTGGCCGGGGGGCGAGGTTGGACACTGAAGCTTTCTTT